Listed below are T cell receptor beta chains from one sample, sequenced in a study of human T cells and chemical hapten exposure. TCRdb recomputed calls from the RACE reads with MiXCR, one row per CDR3 protein. This sample has roughly 160,000 distinct CDR3 sequences, with approximately 14% found just once. This specimen consisted of whole blood, obtained in connection with sensitization to the hapten diphenylcyclopropenone (DPC). Source of these receptors: a woman aged 30 to 39 with alopecia areata. Some clones in this sample may be carry-over from other donors' samples. Each CDR3 is given with its conserved first and last residue. Each record gives: clone size, D gene, J gene, V gene, CDR3 DNA, CDR3 protein. The D gene is left open where the match is weak. Clone size is not always given. Where it is, it says once, few, many or a class for expanded clones.

few . TRBJ2-3 TRBV28 TGTGCCAGCAGTGAAGACCCCGTGACAGATACGCAGTATTTT CASSEDPVTDTQYF
. TRBD1 TRBJ2-7 TRBV3-1 TGTGCCAGCAGCCATCCCGGGACAGGGGCTGAGCAGTACTTC CASSHPGTGAEQYF
many . TRBJ2-7 TRBV7-3 TGTGCCAGCAGCGCCCGACTCGTGATGACCTCCTACGAGCAGTACTTC CASSARLVMTSYEQYF
many . TRBJ1-1 TRBV7-2 TGTGCCAGCAGCTTATCTTGGGACACTGAAGCTTTCTTT CASSLSWDTEAFF
many . TRBJ1-2 TRBV7-9 TGTGCCAGCAGCTTAGGGACAGAGCCCTATGGCTACACCTTC CASSLGTEPYGYTF
once TRBD1 TRBJ1-5 TRBV6-2/TRBV6-3 TGTGCCAGCCAGGACAGGGGATATCAGCCCCAGCATTTT CASQDRGYQPQHF
few TRBD2 TRBJ2-3 TRBV18 TGTGCCAGCTCCCCGAGACTAGCGGGAGAACCAGATACGCAGTATTTT CASSPRLAGEPDTQYF
once TRBD1 TRBJ2-4 TRBV11-2 TGTGCCAGCAGCTCAGCTCCGGGACAGGAGTACTTC CASSSAPGQEYF
few . TRBJ2-2 TRBV5-1 TGCGCCAGCAGGGGCGGTAGCGTGAACACCGGGGAGCTGTTTTTT CASRGGSVNTGELFF
. TRBD1 TRBJ2-7 TRBV5-1 TGCGCCAGCAGCTGGACAGGTAGCTCCTACGAGCAGTACTTC CASSWTGSSYEQYF
. . TRBJ1-1 TRBV30 TGTGCGGACTCAACACCTTTTAACACTGAAGCTTTCTTT CADSTPFNTEAFF
many TRBD2 TRBJ2-3 TRBV30 TGTGCCTGGACCCCGGGACTAGCGGGGTCAGATACGCAGTATTTT CAWTPGLAGSDTQYF
. . TRBJ1-6 TRBV3-1 TGTGCCAGCAGCCAAGCCAACAATTCACCCCTCCACTTT CASSQANNSPLHF
few . TRBJ1-1 TRBV18 TGTGCCAGCTCACCAGGTTTGGGAGGGGGTAGCACTGAAGCTTTCTTT CASSPGLGGGSTEAFF
. TRBD2 TRBJ2-5 TRBV6-2/TRBV6-3 TGTGCCAGCAGTCCAGCGCGGGGGGAACAAGAGACCCAGTACTTC CASSPARGEQETQYF
. . TRBJ2-5 TRBV9 TGTGCCAGCAGCGTAGGATTTGGTGGTCAAGAGACCCAGTACTTC CASSVGFGGQETQYF
few TRBD2 TRBJ2-7 TRBV12-3/TRBV12-4 TGTGCCAGCAGCAGACTAGCGGCGCCCGAGCAGTACTTC CASSRLAAPEQYF
. . TRBJ1-5 TRBV12-3/TRBV12-4 TGTGCCAGCAGTTTATCACAGGAAGGGGGCAATCAGCCCCAGCATTTT CASSLSQEGGNQPQHF
few TRBD1 TRBJ1-5 TRBV6-6 TGTGCCAGCACCCAAACAGGGGATCAGCCCCAGCATTTT CASTQTGDQPQHF
many . TRBJ1-1 TRBV7-9 TGTGCCAGCAGCTTAGGATCAGGACCCAACACTGAAGCTTTCTTT CASSLGSGPNTEAFF
many . TRBJ1-1 TRBV6-5 TGTGCCAGCAGTAGGACAGCCTCTTTTGAAGCTTTCTTT CASSRTASFEAFF
few . TRBJ2-3 TRBV7-3 TGTGCCAGCAGCTTAAACAGCGCCCGCACAGATACGCAGTATTTT CASSLNSARTDTQYF
. TRBD1 TRBJ1-2 TRBV7-9 TGTGCCAGCATCCCAGGGGGACAGAACCATGGCTACACCTTC CASIPGGQNHGYTF
few TRBD2 TRBJ2-3 TRBV10-3 TGTGCCATCAGTGATATGACTAGCGGGGGTTTTACGCAGTATTTT CAISDMTSGGFTQYF
. . TRBJ1-2 TRBV29-1 TGCAGCGTTGGAGAGGCTTCAGCTAACTATGGCTACACCTTC CSVGEASANYGYTF
few TRBD1 TRBJ2-2 TRBV4-2 TGTGCCAGCAGCCACCCCGGACAGGGGGCCGGCGGGGAGCTGTTTTTT CASSHPGQGAGGELFF